These 13 T cell receptor beta chains were sequenced from one sample in a study of control samples from healthy donors and cancer patients. Only in-frame clones appear in the TCRdb table, and some are missing; sequencing was by immunoSEQ multiplex PCR. Among around 110,000 clones listed, roughly 92% were seen once. The sample was blood. These receptors all stem from a man younger than 40 in good health.

This sequence joins TRBV30 and TRBJ1-2; TRBD1 matches at 7 bases. Germline V gene lookup returns CDR1 GTSNPN and CDR2 SVGIG (reference sequence). CDR3 length equals 15 residues. With 2 bases clipped from V and 3 bases from J, the junction kept 9 bases outside the gene matches. CDR3 region: CAWSPPGQPYYGYTF. The CDR3 DNA is TGTGCCTGGAGTCCTCCGGGACAGCCTTACTATGGCTACACCTTC.

The chain has TRBV5-6 and TRBJ1-5, with TRBD1 as a possible D gene (6 bases). The CDR3 spans 13 residues. Trimming took off 3 bases at V and 4 bases at J, with 8 bases between the two ends. The germline CDR1 and CDR2 sequences are SGHDT and YYEEEE. The DNA of the CDR3 is TGTGCCAGCAGCTGGGGGACAAATCAGCCCCAGCATTTT. As protein: CASSWGTNQPQHF.

The chain links TRBV5-1 to TRBJ2-2; D not resolved. V dropped 0 bases and J dropped 0 bases, with 6 bases sitting between them. This CDR3 has 15 amino acids. Germline assignment: CDR1 SGHRS and CDR2 YFSETQ. The CDR3 reads CASSLDSTNTGELFF. In DNA form, the CDR3 reads TGCGCCAGCAGCTTGGACAGTACGAACACCGGGGAGCTGTTTTTT. Variable domain in full (rest from reference TRBV5-1 and TRBJ2-2): KAGVTQTPRYLIKTRGQQVTLSCSPISGHRSVSWYQQTPGQGLQFLFEYFSETQRNKGNFPGRFSGRQFSNSRSEMNVSTLELGDSALYLCASSLDSTNTGELFFGEGSRLTVL.

This chain uses TRBV27 with TRBJ1-4, with no clear D. V was cut by 2 bases and J by 3 bases, with 10 bases left in between. The CDR3 length is 15 residues. Germline V gene data show CDR1 as MNHEY and CDR2 as SMNVEV (reference sequence). This CDR3 is CASSLGESANEKLFF. Here the CDR3 DNA reads TGTGCCAGCAGTTTAGGGGAGTCGGCTAATGAAAAACTGTTTTTT.

The chain joins TRBV27 to TRBJ2-7; D is possibly TRBD2 (5 bases). Trimming stripped 7 bases from V and 0 bases from J, with 19 bases between. The CDR3 length is 16 residues. Looked up from germline, CDR1 is MNHEY and CDR2 is SMNVEV (reference sequence). The CDR3 DNA reads as TGTGCCAGCACCCCTCCAATAGCGAAGGGCTCCTACGAGCAGTACGTC. Its protein is CASTPPIAKGSYEQYV.

V and J are TRBV5-1 and TRBJ2-1, with D unresolved. Germline loops: CDR1 SGHRS, CDR2 YFSETQ. Trimming cost V 2 bases and J 8 bases, with 8 bases left between them. CDR3 length: 12 amino acids. The CDR3 bases are TGCGCCAGCAGCTTATCGTTCGATGAGCAGTTCTTC. Its translation: CASSLSFDEQFF. Variable domain in full (rest from reference TRBV5-1 and TRBJ2-1): KAGVTQTPRYLIKTRGQQVTLSCSPISGHRSVSWYQQTPGQGLQFLFEYFSETQRNKGNFPGRFSGRQFSNSRSEMNVSTLELGDSALYLCASSLSFDEQFFGPGTRLTVL.

This chain connects TRBV7-9 to TRBJ1-1, with a possible D match to TRBD1 (5 bases). V was pared by 5 bases and J by 1 base, with 17 bases between. Germline V gene lookup returns CDR1 SEHNR and CDR2 FQNEAQ (reference sequence). The CDR3 extends over 16 amino acids. The CDR3 region has the DNA TGTGCCAGCAGCCATCCAAAAACGCAGGGGAACACTGAAGCTTTCTTT. Translated, it gives CASSHPKTQGNTEAFF. Complete variable domain (other parts from reference TRBV7-9 and TRBJ1-1): DTGVSQNPRHKITKRGQNVTFRCDPISEHNRLYWYRQTLGQGPEFLTYFQNEAQLEKSRLLSDRFSAERPKGSFSTLEIQRTEQGDSAMYLCASSHPKTQGNTEAFFGQGTRLTVV.

Concerning this clone itself: Different DNA sequences within this sample yield the same CDR3. The chain couples TRBV24-1 to TRBJ2-2; 9 bases agree with TRBD1. The germline V gene has CDR1 KGHDR and CDR2 SFDVKD. CDR3 size: 14 residues. Losses at the gene ends were 10 bases for V and 8 bases for J; bases not matched to a gene: 10. CDR3 DNA: TGTGCCACTGCGGACAGGGGAAGGAGAGGGGAGCTGTTTTTT. It is translated as CATADRGRRGELFF.

The chain is built from TRBV30 and TRBJ1-6, with D perhaps TRBD1 (5 bases). Germline V gives CDR1 GTSNPN, CDR2 SVGIG (reference sequence). CDR3 length: 15 residues. Trimming cost V 8 bases and J 7 bases, with 21 bases left between them. The CDR3 protein is CAGSHGAQYNSPLHF. In DNA form, the CDR3 reads TGTGCCGGAAGCCACGGGGCCCAATACAATTCACCCCTCCACTTT.

The V gene is TRBV13, the J gene TRBJ1-2; possible D gene TRBD1, 5 bases. Trimming pared 0 bases from V and 4 bases from J, leaving 12 bases between. The V gene's germline CDR1 is PRHDT and CDR2 FYEKMQ (reference sequence). This CDR3 is built from 15 residues. The CDR3 DNA sequence: TGTGCCAGCAGCTTAGGCACCCGGGGCAGCTATGGCTACACCTTC. It specifies CASSLGTRGSYGYTF.

A note on this clone: The same CDR3 is also encoded by other DNA sequences in this sample. The V gene is TRBV9, the J gene TRBJ2-2; 7 bases match TRBD1. Germline V lookup: CDR1 SGDLS, CDR2 YYNGEE. V lost 0 bases and J lost 0; bases outside the gene matches: 2. The CDR3 extends over 16 amino acids. CDR3 nucleotide sequence: TGTGCCAGCAGCGTAGGGCAGGGGGCGAACACCGGGGAGCTGTTTTTT. Its protein product is CASSVGQGANTGELFF.

This clone was detected only a few times. The J gene is TRBJ1-3, the V gene TRBV30, with D perhaps matching TRBD1 (5 bases). The CDR3 sequence is 14 residues long. The V gene's germline CDR1 is GTSNPN and CDR2 SVGIG (reference sequence). Trimming cost V 2 bases and J 1 base, with 9 bases left between them. CDR3 sequence (DNA): TGTGCCTGGAGTAATCCAGGGTCTGGAAACACCATATATTTT. Protein product: CAWSNPGSGNTIYF.

This clone was detected many times. CDR3 protein: CASSEDGGAPQPQHF. As DNA, the CDR3 is TGTGCCAGCAGTGAAGATGGGGGGGCACCTCAGCCCCAGCATTTT. This chain joins TRBV6-1 and TRBJ1-5, with D possibly being TRBD1 (6 bases). Trimming removed 1 base at V and 6 bases at J, with 13 bases between. The CDR3 totals 15 residues. In germline, CDR1 is MNHNS, CDR2 SASEGT.